What follows are 9 T cell receptor beta chains derived from one specimen sequenced in a study of shared clonotypes between healthy human individuals. Only in-frame clones appear in the TCRdb table, and some are missing; sequencing was by immunoSEQ multiplex PCR. The sample yields more than 850,000 clones, around 78% seen once. Material: memory CD4+ T cells from PBMCs. The subset is: CD45RA-negative fraction. The receptors here all came from a man younger than 35 in good health. Some clones in this sample may be carry-over from other donors' samples.

The chain uses TRBV27 and TRBJ1-1; D is ambiguous. Germline-derived CDR1 and CDR2 are MNHEY and SMNVEV (reference sequence). The germline V and J ends were trimmed by 1 base and 2 bases, with 11 bases remaining between them. The CDR3 sequence is 15 residues long. CDR3 sequence: CASSLLRNPNTEAFF. The DNA of the CDR3 is TGTGCCAGCAGTTTATTGCGGAACCCTAACACTGAAGCTTTCTTT.

The genes are TRBV5-1 and TRBJ2-1; TRBD1 or TRBD2 may be the D gene (5 bases each). Germline assignment: CDR1 SGHRS and CDR2 YFSETQ. This CDR3 comprises 17 residues. The germline V and J ends were trimmed by 3 bases and 1 base, with 17 bases remaining between them. The CDR3 coding sequence is TGCGCCAGCAGCTGGGGAGATCCAGCAGGGTCCTACAATGAGCAGTTCTTC. It codes for CASSWGDPAGSYNEQFF.

The gene calls are TRBV6-6 and TRBJ2-7; D is unresolved. Trimming pared 5 bases from V and 2 bases from J, leaving 13 bases between. The CDR3 is made up of 14 amino acids. The germline CDR1 and CDR2 sequences are MNHNY and SVGAGI (reference sequence). The CDR3 nucleotides read TGTGCCAGCAGTCCCCGGGTTAGGGCCTACGAGCAGTACTTC. Protein: CASSPRVRAYEQYF.

V usage is TRBV25-1 and J usage is TRBJ2-4; a weak D match, TRBD1 (6 bases). CDR1 and CDR2 from the germline V gene are MGHDK and SYGVNS. CDR3 length: 17 residues. V lost 2 bases, J lost 13 bases, and 27 bases lay in between. The CDR3 DNA follows: TGTGCCAGCAGTGAAAGTAGTTGGACAGCGCAAAAGGTGGCCCAGTACTTC. Encoded protein: CASSESSWTAQKVAQYF.

The V and J genes are TRBV30 and TRBJ1-6, with 8 positions matching TRBD1. This CDR3 spans 16 amino acids. Germline CDR1 is GTSNPN and CDR2 is SVGIG (reference sequence). With 1 base clipped from V and 13 bases from J, the junction kept 15 bases outside the gene matches. CDR3 nucleotide sequence: TGTGCCTGGAGTGCGACGGGCGGGTCGCGACAGGGGCCCCTCCACTTT. Translating gives CAWSATGGSRQGPLHF.

The rearrangement joins TRBV9 to TRBJ2-6; D is unresolved. V dropped 1 base and J dropped 1 base, with 9 bases sitting between them. Germline lookup yields CDR1 SGDLS and CDR2 YYNGEE. The CDR3 extends over 16 amino acids. The CDR3 loop is CASSVMSLSGANVLTF. Written as DNA, the CDR3 is TGTGCCAGCAGCGTAATGAGTTTGTCTGGGGCCAACGTCCTGACTTTC.

This rearrangement joins TRBV4-3 to TRBJ1-3; D gene uncertain. The CDR3 is made up of 15 amino acids. Trimming stripped 0 bases from V and 1 base from J, with 7 bases between. The germline V gene has CDR1 LGHNA and CDR2 YSLEER. The CDR3 region has the DNA TGCGCCAGCAGCCAAGATTGGCAGTCTGGAAACACCATATATTTT. This encodes CASSQDWQSGNTIYF.

The chain is built from TRBV18 and TRBJ2-2; D call uncertain. The CDR3 covers 16 residues. Germline V CDR1 and CDR2: KGHSH, LQKENI. Trimming pared 5 bases from V and 6 bases from J, leaving 19 bases between. The CDR3 bases are TGTGCCAGCTCATTCGATCAGACAAGCCGCTCCGGGGAGCTGTTTTTT. Protein product: CASSFDQTSRSGELFF. Drawing the rest from reference TRBV18 and TRBJ2-2, the complete variable domain is NAGVMQNPRHLVRRRGQEARLRCSPMKGHSHVYWYRQLPEEGLKFMVYLQKENIIDESGMPKERFSAEFPKEGPSILRIQQVVRGDSAAYFCASSFDQTSRSGELFFGEGSRLTVL.

This chain uses TRBV29-1 with TRBJ2-1, with unresolved D. Germline values: CDR1 SQVTM, CDR2 ANQGSEA. The CDR3 runs 12 residues. V gave up 2 bases and J gave up 10 bases, with 12 bases separating them. CDR3 loop: CSVERPPQEQFF. The CDR3 DNA sequence: TGCAGCGTTGAACGCCCTCCCCAAGAGCAGTTCTTC.